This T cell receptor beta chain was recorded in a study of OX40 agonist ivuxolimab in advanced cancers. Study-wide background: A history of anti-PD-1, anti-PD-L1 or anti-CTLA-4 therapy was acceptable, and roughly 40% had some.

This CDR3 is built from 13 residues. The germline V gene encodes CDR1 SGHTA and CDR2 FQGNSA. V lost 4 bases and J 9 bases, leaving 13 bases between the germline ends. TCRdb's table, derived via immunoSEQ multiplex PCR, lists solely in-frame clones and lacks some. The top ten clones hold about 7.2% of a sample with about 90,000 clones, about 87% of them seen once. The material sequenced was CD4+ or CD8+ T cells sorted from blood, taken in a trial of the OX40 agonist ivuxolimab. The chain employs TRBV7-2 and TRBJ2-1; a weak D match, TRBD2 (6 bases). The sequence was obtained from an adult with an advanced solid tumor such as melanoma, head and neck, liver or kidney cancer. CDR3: CASSSGIGGEQFF. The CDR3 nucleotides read TGTGCCAGCAGCTCGGGTATCGGGGGTGAGCAGTTCTTC.